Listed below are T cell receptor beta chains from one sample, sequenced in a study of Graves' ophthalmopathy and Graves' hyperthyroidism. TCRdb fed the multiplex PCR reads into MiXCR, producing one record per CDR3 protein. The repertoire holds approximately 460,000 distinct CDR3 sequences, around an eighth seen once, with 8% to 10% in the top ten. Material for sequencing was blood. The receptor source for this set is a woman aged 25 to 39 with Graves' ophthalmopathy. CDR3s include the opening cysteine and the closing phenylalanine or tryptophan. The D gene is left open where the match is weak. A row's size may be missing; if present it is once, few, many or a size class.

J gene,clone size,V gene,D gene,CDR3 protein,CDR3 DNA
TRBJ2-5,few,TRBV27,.,CASRGKNRETQYF,TGTGCCAGCAGGGGAAAGAACAGGGAGACCCAGTACTTC
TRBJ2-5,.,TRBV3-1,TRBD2,CASRRRLADYQEAQYF,TGTGCCAGCAGACGAAGACTAGCAGACTACCAAGAGGCCCAGTACTTC
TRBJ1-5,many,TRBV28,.,CASRDKVYLINQPQHF,TGTGCCAGCCGGGACAAGGTCTACTTAATAAATCAGCCCCAGCATTTT
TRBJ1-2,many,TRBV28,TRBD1,CASSLPTTGAYGYTF,TGTGCCAGCAGTTTACCCACGACAGGGGCCTATGGCTACACCTTC
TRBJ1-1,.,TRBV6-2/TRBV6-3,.,CASSYSIFEAFF,TGTGCCAGCAGTTACTCGATTTTCGAAGCTTTCTTT
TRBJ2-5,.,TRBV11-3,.,CASSIGIGVETQYF,TGTGCCAGCAGCATTGGTATAGGGGTGGAGACCCAGTACTTC
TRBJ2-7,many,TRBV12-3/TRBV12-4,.,CASSLGKNYEQYF,TGTGCCAGCAGTTTGGGGAAAAACTACGAGCAGTACTTC
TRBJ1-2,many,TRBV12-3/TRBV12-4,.,CASSLSTSGYTF,TGTGCCAGCAGTTTAAGTACATCAGGCTACACCTTC
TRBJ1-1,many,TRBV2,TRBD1,CASSDRQGRTEAFF,TGTGCCAGCAGTGACCGACAGGGACGGACTGAAGCTTTCTTT
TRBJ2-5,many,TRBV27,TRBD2,CASSLNLAGDGETQYF,TGTGCCAGCAGTTTAAACCTAGCGGGAGACGGTGAGACCCAGTACTTC
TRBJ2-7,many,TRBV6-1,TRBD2,CASRSSGRTSEQYF,TGTGCCAGCAGGAGTAGCGGGAGGACGTCCGAGCAGTACTTC
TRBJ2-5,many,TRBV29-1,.,CSVEDRVHQETQYF,TGCAGCGTTGAAGATCGGGTCCACCAAGAGACCCAGTACTTC
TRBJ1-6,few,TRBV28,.,CASSPLSSPLHF,TGTGCCAGCAGTCCTCTAAGCTCACCCCTCCACTTT
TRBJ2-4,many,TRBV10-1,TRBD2,CASSDGLAGNIQYF,TGCGCCAGCAGTGACGGGCTAGCGGGGAACATTCAGTACTTC
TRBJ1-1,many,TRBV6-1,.,CASSRNTEAFF,TGTGCCAGCAGTCGCAACACTGAAGCTTTCTTT
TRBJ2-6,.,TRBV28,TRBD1,CASSSLGQGANVLTF,TGTGCCAGCAGTTCCTTGGGACAGGGGGCCAACGTCCTGACTTTC
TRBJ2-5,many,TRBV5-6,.,CASSLISAGTQYF,TGTGCCAGCAGCTTGATCTCCGCGGGGACCCAGTACTTC
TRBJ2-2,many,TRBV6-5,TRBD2,CAGSYLGGGRAGELFF,TGTGCCGGCAGTTACCTGGGCGGGGGAAGGGCCGGGGAGCTGTTTTTT
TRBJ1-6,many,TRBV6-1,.,CASSGPEVNSPLHF,TGTGCCAGCAGTGGACCAGAAGTAAATTCACCCCTCCACTTT
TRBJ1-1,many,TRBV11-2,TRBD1,CASSLTGATEAFF,TGTGCCAGCAGCTTAACAGGGGCCACTGAAGCTTTCTTT
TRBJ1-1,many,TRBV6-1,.,CASRLSVRDTEAFF,TGTGCCAGCAGACTATCTGTCCGTGACACTGAAGCTTTCTTT
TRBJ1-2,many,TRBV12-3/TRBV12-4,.,CASSLLGSNGYTF,TGTGCCAGCAGCCTATTAGGGAGCAATGGCTACACCTTC